This TCR beta chain was sequenced in a study of T cells in localized non-small cell lung cancer. Profiling relied on immunoSEQ multiplex PCR, and the TCRdb table lists in-frame clones only, not all of them. Among some 37,000 clones listed, 80% to 90% were seen once. The CDR3 contains 17 residues. CDR1 is SGDLS, CDR2 YYNGEE, per germline. With 0 bases clipped from V and 1 base from J, the junction kept 3 bases outside the gene matches. This sample comprised peripheral blood, obtained before any cancer treatment. The source of this sequence is a woman aged 40-75 years with stage I lung adenocarcinoma. The gene calls are TRBV9 and TRBJ2-7; 14 bases map to TRBD2. The CDR3 protein is CASSVGLAGGPSYEQYF. CDR3 DNA sequence: TGTGCCAGCAGCGTAGGACTAGCGGGAGGGCCTTCCTACGAGCAGTACTTC.